This record covers a single T cell receptor (beta chain). This record comes from a study of blood T cell repertoires in COVID-19. The CDR3 is made up of 14 amino acids. The ends lost 1 base at V and 10 bases at J; junction bases unmatched: 5. Germline CDR1 and CDR2: KGHSH and LQKENI. Assay: immunoSEQ multiplex PCR; the TCRdb copy retains only in-frame clones and omits some. In the table there are about 300,000 clones, about nine tenths of which are singletons. The source material was PBMCs or T cells enriched from blood (not recorded which). The clonotype originates from a man aged 30-40 years who had recovered from COVID-19. The chain joins TRBV18 to TRBJ1-4, with 8 bases matching TRBD1. CDR3 DNA sequence: TGTGCCAGCTCACCACAAGGACAGGGCGGAAAACTGTTTTTT. Translation gives CASSPQGQGGKLFF.